The 5 T cell receptor beta chains below come from one sample, sequenced in a study of post-analysis software for immune sequencing data. Study observations and caveats: Patients had higher frequencies than controls of roughly 5 TRBV segments, including TRBV5-6, TRBV5-1 and TRBV20-1.

TCR beta libraries were prepared from cDNA with unique molecular identifiers. TCRdb re-analysed the PCR reads in MiXCR, keeping a single row per CDR3 protein. The table shows about 680,000 distinct CDR3 sequences, with more than 50% occurring only once. These TCRs' antigens remain unknown. Material for sequencing was blood. These receptors all come from a girl aged 2-9 years with multiple sclerosis.

V usage is TRBV2 and J usage is TRBJ1-6; no clear D. Trimming left V 7 bases short and J 11 bases short, with 15 bases between. Germline V gene sequence: CDR1 SNHLY, CDR2 FYNNEI. The CDR3 is 13 amino acids. Here the CDR3 reads CASTGEGRTPLHF. CDR3 nucleotide sequence: TGTGCCAGCACGGGCGAGGGCAGAACACCCCTCCACTTT.

This chain joins TRBV6-5 and TRBJ2-7; 7 bases are shared with TRBD2. The germline CDR1 and CDR2 sequences are MNHEY and SVGAGI. The V gene end was trimmed by 2 bases and the J gene end by 7 bases; junction bases not matched to a gene: 8. This CDR3 region has 14 residues. Here the CDR3 reads CASSYGGGFGEQYF. In DNA, the CDR3 is TGTGCCAGCAGTTACGGGGGAGGGTTTGGGGAGCAGTACTTC.

This chain connects TRBV7-3 to TRBJ2-3; 8 bases are shared with TRBD2. This CDR3 is built from 16 residues. From germline, CDR1 is SGHTA and CDR2 FQGTGA. V was pared by 3 bases and J by 3 bases, with 8 bases of the junction left unmatched. CDR3 protein: CASSFGGGRGTDTQYF. The CDR3 nucleotides read TGTGCCAGCAGCTTCGGGGGGGGGAGAGGTACAGATACGCAGTATTTT.

This clonotype was picked up one time. The chain links TRBV12-3 or TRBV12-4 to TRBJ2-7, with D possibly TRBD2 on 5 matching bases. V lost 3 bases to trimming and J lost 5 bases, with 11 bases between them. CDR3 length: 13 amino acids. The CDR3 nucleotides are TGTGCCAGCAGTTTCTCGCATAGCGACGAGCAGTACTTC. It specifies CASSFSHSDEQYF.

In DNA form, the CDR3 reads TGTGCCAGCTCAGCCAGAGCGGGAGGGAGCACAGATACGCAGTATTTT. This sequence encodes CASSARAGGSTDTQYF. V and J are TRBV2 and TRBJ2-3; 10 nucleotides agree with TRBD2. Per the germline V gene, CDR1 is SNHLY and CDR2 is FYNNEI. This CDR3 spans 16 amino acids. V dropped 8 bases and J dropped 0; count of bases not matched to a gene: 8.